The clone carrying this T cell receptor beta chain came up once. The data originate from a study of CD8 T cells in Susac syndrome. The CDR3 length is 16 residues. The RNA, roughly 0.45 to 1 ug, was put through reverse transcription using random hexamers. Each CDR3 protein is one row after TCRdb ran MiXCR on the immunoSEQ multiplex PCR reads. The sample includes about 27,000 distinct CDR3 sequences, 90% to 95% of them seen just once. The clonotype originates from a human donor in good health. The sequenced sample consisted of CD8+ T cells from PBMCs. V is TRBV21-1 and J is TRBJ1-2; the table names TRBD1, a call not compared with the DNA. TRBV21-1 is given as a pseudogene. This CDR3 reads CASSSPLDSYGYGYTF. Here the CDR3 DNA reads TGTGCCAGCAGCTCCCCCCTCGACAGTTACGGGTATGGCTACACCTTC.